Below, one T cell receptor (beta chain) is given with its context. The data were obtained in a study of CD8 T cells in Susac syndrome. An input of roughly 0.5 to 1 ug of RNA was subjected to reverse transcription using random hexamers. One entry per CDR3 protein, called by TCRdb with MiXCR from the immunoSEQ multiplex PCR reads. The data hold about 430,000 distinct CDR3 sequences, with about 85% observed a single time. The V end was cut by 6 bases, the J end by 4 bases, with 19 bases between. The length of the CDR3 is 15 residues. CDR1 is MNHEY and CDR2 is SVGAGI in the germline V gene. The TCR was taken from a human donor with multiple sclerosis. Sequenced material: CD8+ T cells from PBMCs. The chain couples TRBV6-5 to TRBJ2-7; D may be TRBD1 or TRBD2 (7 bases each). The CDR3 bases are TGTGCCAGCAGGAACACAGGGGAGGGTGGTTACGAGCAGTACTTC. It specifies CASRNTGEGGYEQYF.